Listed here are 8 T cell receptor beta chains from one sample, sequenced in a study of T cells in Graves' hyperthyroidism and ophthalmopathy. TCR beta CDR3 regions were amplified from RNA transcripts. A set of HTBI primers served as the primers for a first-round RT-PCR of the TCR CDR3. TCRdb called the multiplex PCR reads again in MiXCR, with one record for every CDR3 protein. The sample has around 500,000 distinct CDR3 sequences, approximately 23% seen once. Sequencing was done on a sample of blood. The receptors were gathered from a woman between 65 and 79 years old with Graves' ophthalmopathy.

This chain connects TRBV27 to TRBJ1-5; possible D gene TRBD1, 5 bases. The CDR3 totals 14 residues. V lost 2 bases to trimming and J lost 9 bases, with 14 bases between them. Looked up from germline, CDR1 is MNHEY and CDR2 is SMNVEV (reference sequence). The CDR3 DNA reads TGTGCCAGCAGTTTAAGGCAGGGACGTTGGCCCCAGCATTTT. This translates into CASSLRQGRWPQHF.

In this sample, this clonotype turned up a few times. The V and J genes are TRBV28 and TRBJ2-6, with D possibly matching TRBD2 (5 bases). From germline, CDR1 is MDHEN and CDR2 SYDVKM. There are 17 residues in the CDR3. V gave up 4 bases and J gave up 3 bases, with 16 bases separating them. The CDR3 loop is CASSSPKEAGGANVLTF. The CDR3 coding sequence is TGTGCCAGCAGTTCTCCCAAAGAGGCGGGTGGGGCCAACGTCCTGACTTTC.

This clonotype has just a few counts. Written as DNA, the CDR3 is TGTGCCAGCAGCGTAGGATCGGGGCCATATGGCTACACCTTC. It translates to CASSVGSGPYGYTF. The rearrangement uses TRBV9 and TRBJ1-2; possible D gene TRBD1, 5 bases. In germline, CDR1 is SGDLS, CDR2 YYNGEE. This CDR3 has 14 residues. V lost 0 bases, J lost 5 bases, and 11 bases lay in between.

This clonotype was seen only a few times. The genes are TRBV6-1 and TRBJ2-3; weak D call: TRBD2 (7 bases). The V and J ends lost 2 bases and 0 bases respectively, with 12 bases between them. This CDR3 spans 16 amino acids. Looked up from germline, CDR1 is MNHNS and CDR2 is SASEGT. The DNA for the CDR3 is TGTGCCAGCAGTGAATCGGGGGGCATCAGCACAGATACGCAGTATTTT. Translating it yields CASSESGGISTDTQYF.

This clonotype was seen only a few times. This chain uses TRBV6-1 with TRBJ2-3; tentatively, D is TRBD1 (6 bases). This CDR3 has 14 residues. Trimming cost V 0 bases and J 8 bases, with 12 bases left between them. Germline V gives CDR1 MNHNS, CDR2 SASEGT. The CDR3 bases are TGTGCCAGCAGTGAAGCACTCAGGGGTAGTACGCAGTATTTT. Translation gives CASSEALRGSTQYF.

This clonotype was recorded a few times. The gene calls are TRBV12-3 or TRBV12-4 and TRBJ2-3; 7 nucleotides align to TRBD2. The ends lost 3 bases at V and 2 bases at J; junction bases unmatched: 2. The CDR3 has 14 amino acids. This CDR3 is CASSFLADTDTQYF. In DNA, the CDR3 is TGTGCCAGCAGTTTCCTAGCGGACACAGATACGCAGTATTTT.

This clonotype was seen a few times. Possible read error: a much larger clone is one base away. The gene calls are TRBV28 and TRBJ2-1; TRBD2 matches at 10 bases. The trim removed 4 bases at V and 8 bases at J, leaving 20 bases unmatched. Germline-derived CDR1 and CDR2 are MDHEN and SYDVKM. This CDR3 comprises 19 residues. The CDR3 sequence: CASSSLHPMSGRVRDEQFF. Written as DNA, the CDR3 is TGTGCCAGCAGTTCCCTTCATCCAATGAGCGGGAGGGTTAGGGATGAGCAGTTCTTC.

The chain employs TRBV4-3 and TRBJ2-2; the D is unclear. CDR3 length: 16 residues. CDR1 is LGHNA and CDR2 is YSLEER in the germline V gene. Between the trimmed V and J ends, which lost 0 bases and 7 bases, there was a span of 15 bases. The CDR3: CASSQEGLVEVGELFF. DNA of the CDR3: TGCGCCAGCAGCCAAGAGGGGTTGGTTGAGGTCGGGGAGCTGTTTTTT.